This TCR beta chain was identified in a study of identical twins. CDR3 length: 16 residues. Per germline, CDR1 LGHDT and CDR2 YNNKEL (reference sequence). Trimming removed 4 bases at V and 0 bases at J, with 13 bases between. TCRdb used MiXCR to reprocess the 5' RACE reads, holding one entry per CDR3 protein. The sample shows over 550,000 distinct CDR3 sequences, about 7.6% of them seen only once. This clonotype was seen a few times. This sample also belongs to another study, concerning yellow fever vaccine responses in identical twins.

Specimen: PBMCs. The source of this sequence is a woman in her late teens or twenties in good health. The V gene is TRBV3-1, the J gene TRBJ2-1; D ambiguous. The CDR3 region has the DNA TGTGCCAGCAGCCTTACCCCGTGGAGCTCCTACAATGAGCAGTTCTTC. Translated: CASSLTPWSSYNEQFF.